This entry lists 17 T cell receptor beta chains sequenced from one sample in a study of identical twins. Via MiXCR, TCRdb re-called the 5' RACE reads, giving one row per CDR3 protein. The sample holds roughly 690,000 distinct CDR3 sequences; less than 7% are singletons and the top ten take 1.5% to 2%. Sample: naive T cells sorted from blood. The receptors here all came from a man aged 18 to 30 in good health.

This clonotype came up many times. V and J are TRBV24-1 and TRBJ2-1; the match to TRBD2 covers 8 bases. There are 15 residues in the CDR3. V gave up 3 bases and J gave up 4 bases; unmatched junction bases: 4. The germline V gene encodes CDR1 KGHDR and CDR2 SFDVKD. The CDR3 is CATSDRLATYNEQFF. The DNA of the CDR3 is TGTGCCACCAGTGATCGACTAGCGACTTACAATGAGCAGTTCTTC.

The sample holds a few counts of this clonotype. This chain connects TRBV6-2 or TRBV6-3 to TRBJ2-7; no clear D. Germline loops: CDR1 MNHEY, CDR2 SVGEGT. With 8 bases removed from V and 3 bases from J, the gap between germline ends came to 14 bases. The CDR3 contains 13 residues. CDR3 sequence reads: CASAGLRYYEQYF. CDR3 DNA: TGTGCCAGCGCTGGTCTCCGATACTACGAGCAGTACTTC.

This clonotype has ten or more counts. The genes are TRBV29-1 and TRBJ2-1; 12 nucleotides agree with TRBD2. The CDR3 is 15 residues long. Germline V lookup: CDR1 SQVTM, CDR2 ANQGSEA. V dropped 5 bases and J dropped 1; count of bases not matched to a gene: 3. The CDR3: CSVTTSGRSYNEQFF. Written as DNA, the CDR3 is TGCAGCGTTACCACTAGCGGGAGGTCCTACAATGAGCAGTTCTTC.

This clonotype was observed at least ten times. The J gene is TRBJ1-5, the V gene TRBV12-3 or TRBV12-4; D ambiguous. Trimming removed 2 bases at V and 3 bases at J, with 11 bases between. This CDR3 contains 15 residues. CDR3 residues: CASSLTSENNQPQHF. The CDR3 nucleotides read TGTGCCAGCAGTTTAACTTCAGAAAACAATCAGCCCCAGCATTTT.

This clonotype was counted many times. The rearrangement uses TRBV20-1 and TRBJ2-2; a possible D gene is TRBD2 (6 bases). Deletions cut 1 base from V and 3 bases from J, with 15 bases between. CDR1 is DFQATT and CDR2 is SNEGSKA in the germline V gene (reference sequence). This CDR3 is built from 16 residues. This CDR3 is CSARGRESGYTGELFF. DNA for the CDR3: TGCAGTGCTAGAGGGCGGGAAAGCGGGTACACCGGGGAGCTGTTTTTT.

This clonotype was seen at least ten times. The CDR3 here is CSVGQDLQETQYF. The CDR3 DNA is TGCAGCGTTGGACAGGACCTTCAAGAGACCCAGTACTTC. The gene calls are TRBV29-1 and TRBJ2-5; weak D call: TRBD1 (6 bases). The CDR3 length is 13 residues. V was cut by 4 bases and J by 2 bases, with 11 bases left in between. CDR1 and CDR2 from the germline V gene are SQVTM and ANQGSEA.

Many counts were recorded for this clonotype. The chain combines TRBV6-2 or TRBV6-3 with TRBJ2-7; 7 bases match TRBD2. Unmatched junction bases numbered 5, after V lost 4 bases and J lost 5 bases. The length of the CDR3 is 13 residues. Germline V gives CDR1 MNHEY, CDR2 SVGEGT. The CDR3 sequence is CASSWGGLDEQYV. The CDR3 nucleotides read TGTGCCAGCAGTTGGGGAGGGTTGGACGAGCAGTACGTC.

This rearrangement joins TRBV18 to TRBJ1-5, with unresolved D. This CDR3 is built from 13 residues. The germline V and J ends were trimmed by 2 bases and 6 bases, with 8 bases remaining between them. Germline V gene sequence: CDR1 KGHSH, CDR2 LQKENI. The CDR3 loop reads CASSPISGQPQHF. The CDR3 bases are TGTGCCAGCTCACCAATCTCTGGTCAGCCCCAGCATTTT.

This clonotype was counted at least ten times. V usage is TRBV5-1 and J usage is TRBJ2-2, with 8 bases aligning to TRBD1. Germline values: CDR1 SGHRS, CDR2 YFSETQ. There are 14 residues in the CDR3. Losses at the gene ends were 5 bases for V and 4 bases for J; bases not matched to a gene: 4. The CDR3 sequence: CASRPTGVTGELFF. The CDR3 DNA follows: TGCGCCAGCAGACCGACAGGGGTCACCGGGGAGCTGTTTTTT.

This clonotype was detected a few times. The J gene is TRBJ2-2, the V gene TRBV7-9; a possible D gene is TRBD1 (6 bases). CDR1 SEHNR and CDR2 FQNEAQ come from the germline V gene (reference sequence). The V and J ends lost 5 bases and 6 bases respectively, with 16 bases between them. This CDR3 comprises 15 residues. The CDR3 coding sequence is TGTGCCAGCAGCCGCGACAGGCTTGAGGCCGGGGAGCTGTTTTTT. Protein sequence: CASSRDRLEAGELFF.

This clonotype was seen repeatedly, ten times or more. The chain joins TRBV6-1 to TRBJ2-1, with D hard to call. Germline V lookup: CDR1 MNHNS, CDR2 SASEGT. The V end lost 8 bases, the J end lost 8 bases, and 19 bases lay between the germline ends. CDR3 length equals 14 residues. The CDR3 DNA is TGTGCCAGCCGGGCGTTGAGTGGTTTGGATGAGCAGTTCTTC. Protein sequence: CASRALSGLDEQFF.

There are many counts of this clonotype. The chain couples TRBV24-1 to TRBJ2-1, with D maybe TRBD2 (5 bases). Germline CDR1 reads KGHDR; CDR2 reads SFDVKD. The length of the CDR3 is 17 residues. V shed 7 bases and J shed 0 bases, with 18 bases lying between them. The CDR3 DNA sequence: TGTGCCACCAGCCCCGGGCGGGCGGAGAGCTCCTACAATGAGCAGTTCTTC. This translates into CATSPGRAESSYNEQFF.

The chain couples TRBV11-2 to TRBJ1-5; TRBD1 matches 8 bases. V gave up 5 bases and J gave up 6 bases; unmatched junction bases: 15. Per germline, CDR1 SGHAT and CDR2 FQNNGV. The CDR3 consists of 17 residues. In DNA form, the CDR3 reads TGTGCCAGCAGCATAGGTTTCGGACAGGGAGTGGTTCAGCCCCAGCATTTT. This codes for CASSIGFGQGVVQPQHF.

This clonotype was observed a handful of times. J is TRBJ1-3 and V is TRBV7-7, with unresolved D. V dropped 1 base and J dropped 3 bases, with 4 bases sitting between them. This CDR3 contains 13 residues. Per the germline V gene, CDR1 is SSHAT and CDR2 is FNYEAQ (reference sequence). The CDR3 sequence is CASSLVLGNTIYF. Here the CDR3 DNA reads TGTGCCAGCAGCTTAGTACTTGGAAACACCATATATTTT.

This clonotype was seen ten or more times. The V call is TRBV27, the J call TRBJ2-7, with 9 bases that match TRBD1. This CDR3 is built from 15 residues. Germline-derived CDR1 and CDR2 are MNHEY and SMNVEV (reference sequence). J was trimmed by 2 bases and V by 6 bases; bases with no gene match: 8. CDR3 region: CASRRPGQGTYEQYF. The CDR3 DNA is TGTGCCAGCAGGCGACCGGGACAGGGAACCTACGAGCAGTACTTC.

V is TRBV6-2 or TRBV6-3 and J is TRBJ2-7; D call uncertain. With 6 bases removed from V and 5 bases from J, the gap between germline ends came to 14 bases. Germline V lookup: CDR1 MNHEY, CDR2 SVGEGT. The CDR3 extends over 13 amino acids. In nucleotides, the CDR3 is TGTGCCAGCAGCCTTGCAGACGTCCACGAGCAGTACGTC. The encoded protein is CASSLADVHEQYV.

The sample holds a few counts of this clonotype. The chain combines TRBV15 with TRBJ2-7, with 9 bases aligning to TRBD1. The germline V gene encodes CDR1 LNHNV and CDR2 YYDKDF (reference sequence). V shed 1 base and J 3 bases; nucleotides not matched to a gene: 13. CDR3 length: 18 residues. Here the CDR3 reads CATSRVLDGQGPYYEQYF. CDR3 bases: TGTGCCACCAGCAGAGTACTTGACGGACAGGGGCCGTACTACGAGCAGTACTTC. The variable domain in full, completed from reference TRBV15 and TRBJ2-7, reads DAMVIQNPRYQVTQFGKPVTLSCSQTLNHNVMYWYQQKSSQAPKLLFHYYDKDFNNEADTPDNFQSRRPNTSFCFLDIRSPGLGDTAMYLCATSRVLDGQGPYYEQYFGPGTRLTVT.